These 15 T cell receptor beta chains were sequenced from one sample in a study of T cells in Graves' hyperthyroidism and ophthalmopathy. The TCR beta CDR3 regions underwent amplification using RNA transcripts as the source. With the HTBI primer set, the TCR CDR3 went through a first round of RT-PCR. TCRdb called the multiplex PCR reads again in MiXCR, with one record for every CDR3 protein. The table has 480,000 or so distinct CDR3 sequences, over 13% seen once. Sequencing was carried out using blood. The receptors here all came from a woman in her late teens or twenties with Graves' hyperthyroidism.

Points on this clonotype: A read error may explain this, as a much larger clone is one base away. The gene calls are TRBV30 and TRBJ2-1, with TRBD2 as a possible D gene (5 bases). CDR3 length: 17 residues. Looked up from germline, CDR1 is GTSNPN and CDR2 is SVGIG (reference sequence). V was clipped by 0 bases and J by 4 bases, with 19 bases between them. The CDR3 protein is CAWSVLASRRRYNEQFF. In DNA form, the CDR3 reads TGTGCCTGGAGTGTATTGGCTAGCAGGAGGCGGTACAATGAGCAGTTCTTC.

This clonotype was seen many times. This sequence joins TRBV20-1 and TRBJ1-4, with D tentatively TRBD1 (6 bases). From germline, CDR1 is DFQATT and CDR2 SNEGSKA (reference sequence). Trimming shortened V by 3 bases and J by 6 bases, and 17 bases separated the two germline ends. The CDR3 length is 15 residues. This CDR3 reads CSASAPGHWDEKLFF. For the CDR3, the DNA is TGCAGTGCTAGCGCTCCGGGACATTGGGATGAAAAACTGTTTTTT.

This clonotype was counted at least ten times. This chain connects TRBV7-6 to TRBJ2-1, with unresolved D. The germline V gene has CDR1 SGHVS and CDR2 FNYEAQ. The CDR3 extends over 16 amino acids. V shed 2 bases and J shed 5 bases, with 16 bases lying between them. The CDR3 sequence: CASSLIAQLRDNEQFF. The CDR3 nucleotides are TGTGCCAGCAGCTTAATCGCCCAACTAAGGGACAATGAGCAGTTCTTC.

CDR3 nucleotide sequence: TGTGCCAGCAGCCTCACGTGGCCCCAAGAGACCCAGTACTTC. Its translation is CASSLTWPQETQYF. The rearrangement uses TRBV11-2 and TRBJ2-5; D unresolved. The germline V gene has CDR1 SGHAT and CDR2 FQNNGV. The germline V and J ends were trimmed by 5 bases and 1 base, with 11 bases remaining between them. This CDR3 has 14 amino acids.

V is TRBV6-2 or TRBV6-3 and J is TRBJ2-2; 9 nucleotides align to TRBD2. This CDR3 is 15 amino acids long. CDR1 is MNHEY and CDR2 is SVGEGT in the germline V gene. With 7 bases clipped from V and 1 base from J, the junction kept 4 bases outside the gene matches. Here the CDR3 DNA reads TGTGCCAGCACCCTGACTAGCGGGAACACCGGGGAGCTGTTTTTT. Translating gives CASTLTSGNTGELFF.

This clonotype was recorded many times. The chain combines TRBV24-1 with TRBJ2-3, with 11 nucleotides matching TRBD2. Trimming took 5 bases from V and 2 from J; bases not matched to a gene: 11. Germline loops: CDR1 KGHDR, CDR2 SFDVKD. The CDR3 contains 18 residues. CDR3 nucleotide sequence: TGTGCCACCAGTGTTAGCGGGAGGGACCCGGAGGTCACAGATACGCAGTATTTT. This gives the protein CATSVSGRDPEVTDTQYF.

V usage is TRBV3-1 and J usage is TRBJ2-7; 7 bases match TRBD2. Germline trimming cut 2 bases from V and 9 bases from J; bases unmatched to any gene: 7. In germline, CDR1 is LGHDT, CDR2 YNNKEL (reference sequence). There are 13 residues in the CDR3. The CDR3 spells CASSQSVSGPQYV. DNA of the CDR3: TGTGCCAGCAGCCAATCCGTTAGCGGGCCGCAGTACGTC.

The count of this clonotype is one. The genes are TRBV9 and TRBJ2-5; 7 nucleotides match TRBD2. This CDR3 region has 15 residues. CDR1 and CDR2 (germline): SGDLS, YYNGEE. With V trimmed by 0 bases and J by 5 bases, 7 bases remained unmatched. The CDR3 DNA reads as TGTGCCAGCAGCGTAGGGGGAGCGGGAATGGAGACCCAGTACTTC. Protein sequence: CASSVGGAGMETQYF.

Turning to this clonotype: It may be a read error: a sequence one base away is much more abundant. The chain links TRBV7-9 to TRBJ2-1, with TRBD2 identical over 11 bases. This CDR3 spans 15 amino acids. The V and J ends lost 0 bases and 15 bases, in that order; junction bases with no gene match: 10. The germline CDR1 and CDR2 sequences are SEHNR and FQNEAQ (reference sequence). The CDR3 bases are TGTGCCAGCAGCTTAGCGCTGGTAGCGGGAGGGCCGAGGTTCTTC. Translation: CASSLALVAGGPRFF.

The chain couples TRBV12-3 or TRBV12-4 to TRBJ1-2; 7 nucleotides match TRBD1. The CDR3 consists of 17 residues. The junction had 16 bases not matched to a gene; V was cut back by 1 base and J by 8 bases. CDR3 coding DNA: TGTGCCAGCAGTTTAGGCGGGGTACCGGGACCCAGGGGGGGCTACACCTTC. Protein product: CASSLGGVPGPRGGYTF.

This clonotype showed up many times. The gene calls are TRBV29-1 and TRBJ2-5; 7 positions match TRBD2. Germline V gene data show CDR1 as SQVTM and CDR2 as ANQGSEA. The CDR3 is 14 residues long. V was pared by 2 bases and J by 1 base, with 4 bases of the junction left unmatched. The CDR3 sequence: CSVEPRLAQETQYF. Written as DNA, the CDR3 is TGCAGCGTTGAACCCCGACTAGCCCAAGAGACCCAGTACTTC. Full variable domain (missing parts from reference TRBV29-1 and TRBJ2-5): SAVISQKPSRDICQRGTSLTIQCQVDSQVTMMFWYRQQPGQSLTLIATANQGSEATYESGFVIDKFPISRPNLTFSTLTVSNMSPEDSSIYLCSVEPRLAQETQYFGPGTRLLVL.

A single count supports this clonotype. This chain links TRBV6-2 or TRBV6-3 with TRBJ1-2; 9 bases match TRBD1. With V trimmed by 6 bases and J by 6 bases, 17 bases remained unmatched. This CDR3 contains 17 residues. Germline CDR1 and CDR2: MNHEY and SVGEGT. CDR3 nucleotide sequence: TGTGCCAGCAGCCAAGAAAAACTATCCGGGACAGGGCATGGCTACACCTTC. This translates into CASSQEKLSGTGHGYTF.

V usage is TRBV12-3 or TRBV12-4 and J usage is TRBJ2-3, with 11 bases lining up with TRBD2. V was pared by 6 bases and J by 2 bases, with 10 bases of the junction left unmatched. This CDR3 has 17 residues. The CDR3 protein is CASSTGTSGALTDTQYF. CDR3 nucleotides: TGTGCCAGCAGCACCGGGACTAGCGGAGCACTCACAGATACGCAGTATTTT.

This clonotype showed up many times. The chain combines TRBV20-1 with TRBJ2-7; no clear D gene. The CDR3 has 13 residues. In germline, CDR1 is DFQATT, CDR2 SNEGSKA (reference sequence). V lost 0 bases to trimming and J lost 7 bases, with 13 bases between them. CDR3 in amino acids: CSARDRASLEQYV. CDR3 sequence (DNA): TGCAGTGCTAGAGATAGGGCTAGTTTAGAGCAGTACGTC.

This sequence joins TRBV12-3 or TRBV12-4 and TRBJ2-3; 7 bases fit TRBD2. The ends lost 11 bases at V and 2 bases at J; junction bases unmatched: 4. The CDR3 extends over 12 amino acids. The CDR3 loop reads CASAGDTDTQYF. The CDR3, as DNA: TGTGCCTCGGCGGGGGACACAGATACGCAGTATTTT.